The next 13 T cell receptor beta chains were all read from a single sample in a study of cytomegalovirus exposure and HLA in healthy donors. PCR employed 60 Vbeta and 13 Jbeta primers. Here immunoSEQ multiplex PCR was the method, and the copy in TCRdb shows in-frame clones only, minus some. Among 150,000 to 200,000 clones listed, 80% to 90% were seen once. The source material was PBMCs. These receptors all stem from a young man in good health and CMV-seropositive.

The chain has TRBV7-7 and TRBJ2-5; D uncertain. Germline values: CDR1 SSHAT, CDR2 FNYEAQ (reference sequence). V lost 1 base to trimming and J lost 2 bases, with 5 bases between them. The CDR3 consists of 13 residues. CDR3 protein: CASSLGLQETQYF. DNA for the CDR3: TGTGCCAGCAGCTTAGGACTGCAAGAGACCCAGTACTTC. The variable domain in full, with the rest retrieved from reference TRBV7-7 and TRBJ2-5, is GAGVSQSPRYKVTKRGQDVTLRCDPISSHATLYWYQQALGQGPEFLTYFNYEAQPDKSGLPSDRFSAERPEGSISTLTIQRTEQRDSAMYRCASSLGLQETQYFGPGTRLLVL.

This sequence joins TRBV5-1 and TRBJ2-3, with TRBD1 matching 8 bases. The CDR3 consists of 14 residues. Germline trimming cut 3 bases from V and 4 bases from J; bases unmatched to any gene: 4. Germline CDR1 reads SGHRS; CDR2 reads YFSETQ. CDR3 residues: CASSSEQGADTQYF. CDR3 coding DNA: TGCGCCAGCAGCTCGGAACAGGGGGCAGATACGCAGTATTTT.

CDR3 coding DNA: TGTGCCAGCAGCGTGACAGGGGCCCCCTACGAGCAGTACTTC. This encodes CASSVTGAPYEQYF. The genes are TRBV9 and TRBJ2-7; 8 bases match TRBD1. V shed 2 bases and J 2 bases; nucleotides not matched to a gene: 3. The germline CDR1 and CDR2 sequences are SGDLS and YYNGEE. The CDR3 has 14 amino acids.

V and J are TRBV27 and TRBJ2-5; 8 bases line up with TRBD1. V gave up 5 bases and J gave up 4 bases; unmatched junction bases: 3. CDR1 is MNHEY and CDR2 is SMNVEV in the germline V gene (reference sequence). CDR3 size: 13 residues. The CDR3 sequence is CASSPTGVETQYF. The CDR3 DNA reads as TGTGCCAGCAGTCCGACAGGGGTAGAGACCCAGTACTTC.

The chain recombines TRBV4-1 with TRBJ1-3; D not resolved. This CDR3 has 16 residues. Looked up from germline, CDR1 is MGHRA and CDR2 is YSYEKL. Trimming pared 1 base from V and 6 bases from J, leaving 16 bases between. The CDR3 spells CASSQVLRGRENTIYF. The CDR3 DNA sequence: TGCGCCAGCAGCCAAGTTCTTCGGGGTCGGGAAAACACCATATATTTT.

This clone showed up just once. This chain uses TRBV5-4 with TRBJ2-5; 9 bases are a match to TRBD1. The CDR3 extends over 14 amino acids. Losses at the gene ends were 2 bases for V and 4 bases for J; bases not matched to a gene: 3. The germline CDR1 and CDR2 sequences are SGHNT and YYREEE (reference sequence). The CDR3 nucleotides read TGTGCCAGCAGCTTAACAGGGGGCGTAGAGACCCAGTACTTC. Translating gives CASSLTGGVETQYF. The full variable domain, with the rest looked up from reference TRBV5-4 and TRBJ2-5, is ETGVTQSPTHLIKTRGQQVTLRCSSQSGHNTVSWYQQALGQGPQFIFQYYREEENGRGNFPPRFSGLQFPNYSSELNVNALELDDSALYLCASSLTGGVETQYFGPGTRLLVL.

The chain recombines TRBV13 with TRBJ2-7; D not certain. Trimming shortened V by 2 bases and J by 2 bases, and 10 bases separated the two germline ends. The germline V gene has CDR1 PRHDT and CDR2 FYEKMQ (reference sequence). The CDR3 runs 14 residues. The CDR3 DNA sequence: TGTGCCAGCAGCTTACCCTATAGTCCCTACGAGCAGTACTTC. It translates to CASSLPYSPYEQYF. The variable domain in full, completed from reference TRBV13 and TRBJ2-7, reads AAGVIQSPRHLIKEKRETATLKCYPIPRHDTVYWYQQGPGQDPQFLISFYEKMQSDKGSIPDRFSAQQFSDYHSELNMSSLELGDSALYFCASSLPYSPYEQYFGPGTRLTVT.

This chain connects TRBV27 to TRBJ2-5; D is perhaps TRBD2 (7 bases). The CDR3 covers 14 residues. V dropped 3 bases and J dropped 5 bases, with 13 bases sitting between them. The V gene's germline CDR1 is MNHEY and CDR2 SMNVEV (reference sequence). As DNA, the CDR3 is TGTGCCAGCAGTTTGTGGGGGGGCTTTGAGACCCAGTACTTC. Amino acid sequence: CASSLWGGFETQYF.

The genes are TRBV5-1 and TRBJ1-2; no clear D. Germline V gene sequence: CDR1 SGHRS, CDR2 YFSETQ. V was shortened by 4 bases and J by 4 bases, with 17 bases between the two germline ends. The CDR3 sequence is 15 residues long. In DNA form, the CDR3 reads TGCGCCAGCAGCGTCAATGGGCAGTTAGGCTATGGCTACACCTTC. It translates to CASSVNGQLGYGYTF. Full variable domain (remainder filled in from reference TRBV5-1 and TRBJ1-2): KAGVTQTPRYLIKTRGQQVTLSCSPISGHRSVSWYQQTPGQGLQFLFEYFSETQRNKGNFPGRFSGRQFSNSRSEMNVSTLELGDSALYLCASSVNGQLGYGYTFGSGTRLTVV.

This clone is a singleton in its sample. The V gene is TRBV9, the J gene TRBJ2-3; 10 bases are shared with TRBD2. The CDR3 extends over 16 amino acids. With 2 bases clipped from V and 3 bases from J, the junction kept 6 bases outside the gene matches. Looked up from germline, CDR1 is SGDLS and CDR2 is YYNGEE. CDR3 nucleotides: TGTGCCAGCAGCGTCAGCGGGGGGGGACGGACAGATACGCAGTATTTT. It translates to CASSVSGGGRTDTQYF.

Worth noting for this clone: The junction differs from germline at one of its ends, possibly a read error. V gene TRBV7-9 combines with J gene TRBJ2-7, with 9 bases fitting TRBD2. The CDR3 spans 15 residues. Germline V CDR1 and CDR2: SEHNR, FQNEAQ (reference sequence). This chain's CDR3 is CSSGDLAGNSYEQYF. In DNA form, the CDR3 reads TGTTCCAGCGGGGACCTAGCGGGGAACTCCTACGAGCAGTACTTC.

The chain links TRBV27 to TRBJ2-7; TRBD2 is a possible D gene (5 bases). From germline, CDR1 is MNHEY and CDR2 SMNVEV (reference sequence). The CDR3 is made up of 13 amino acids. The ends were cut back, 4 bases at V and 3 bases at J, with 10 bases in the middle. The CDR3 is CASSSRGVYEQYF. As DNA, the CDR3 is TGTGCCAGCAGTTCCCGGGGAGTCTACGAGCAGTACTTC.

The chain recombines TRBV30 with TRBJ2-1; 8 nucleotides align to TRBD2. CDR1 is GTSNPN, CDR2 SVGIG, per germline (reference sequence). The CDR3 has 11 residues. In nucleotides, the CDR3 is TGTCAAGCGGGGGTATACAATGAGCAGTTCTTC. Residues: CQAGVYNEQFF.